Each of the 26 T cell receptor beta chains below was sequenced from the same sample in a study of identical twins. TCRdb used MiXCR to reprocess the 5' RACE reads, holding one entry per CDR3 protein. Of 700,000 or so distinct CDR3 sequences in the sample, 8.6% were seen once. A further study also used this sample, focusing on yellow fever vaccine responses in identical twins.

The sample taken for sequencing was PBMCs. Receptors originate from a woman between 18 and 30 years old in good health.

The V call is TRBV11-2, the J call TRBJ2-7; D is uncertain. The ends were cut back, 3 bases at V and 3 bases at J, with 12 bases in the middle. The germline V gene has CDR1 SGHAT and CDR2 FQNNGV. The length of the CDR3 is 14 residues. The CDR3 DNA reads as TGTGCCAGCAGCTTTCACACTCAACACTACGAGCAGTACTTC. Translating it yields CASSFHTQHYEQYF.

This clonotype showed up just a few times. This chain uses TRBV29-1 with TRBJ2-7; 10 nucleotides line up with TRBD1. Trimming cost V 4 bases and J 3 bases; bases outside gene matches: 3. This CDR3 is 13 amino acids long. Germline V lookup: CDR1 SQVTM, CDR2 ANQGSEA. In DNA, the CDR3 is TGCAGCGTTGCCGGGACAGGGGACTACGAGCAGTACTTC. It yields the protein CSVAGTGDYEQYF.

This chain connects TRBV11-2 to TRBJ2-4; the match to TRBD2 covers 11 bases. There are 19 residues in the CDR3. V trimming: 0 bases; J trimming: 3 bases; junction bases outside the gene matches: 10. Germline V gene lookup returns CDR1 SGHAT and CDR2 FQNNGV. CDR3 loop: CASSLDPRLAGIDKNIQYF. For the CDR3, the DNA is TGTGCCAGCAGCTTAGATCCGCGACTAGCGGGAATCGACAAAAACATTCAGTACTTC.

V is TRBV15 and J is TRBJ1-1; 7 positions match TRBD1. Germline CDR1 reads LNHNV; CDR2 reads YYDKDF (reference sequence). V was pared by 4 bases and J by 6 bases, with 11 bases of the junction left unmatched. This CDR3 is built from 15 residues. DNA for the CDR3: TGTGCCACCAGCATTCGGGACAGACTAATCGCTGAAGCTTTCTTT. As protein: CATSIRDRLIAEAFF.

In its sample, this clonotype was seen many times. The J gene is TRBJ2-3, the V gene TRBV7-2; D ambiguous. The CDR3 runs to 13 residues. From germline, CDR1 is SGHTA and CDR2 FQGNSA. Trimming shortened V by 2 bases and J by 4 bases, and 7 bases separated the two germline ends. For the CDR3, the DNA is TGTGCCAGCAGCTTATTGTTCCCAGATACGCAGTATTTT. As protein: CASSLLFPDTQYF. The full variable domain, rest sourced from reference TRBV7-2 and TRBJ2-3, is GAGVSQSPSNKVTEKGKDVELRCDPISGHTALYWYRQSLGQGLEFLIYFQGNSAPDKSGLPSDRFSAERTGGSVSTLTIQRTQQEDSAVYLCASSLLFPDTQYFGPGTRLTVL.

In this sample, this clonotype turned up a few times. The gene calls are TRBV27 and TRBJ2-2; the match to TRBD2 covers 8 bases. V shed 1 base, J shed 6 bases, and the junction held 7 bases outside the gene matches. CDR3 length equals 16 residues. Germline V CDR1 and CDR2: MNHEY, SMNVEV (reference sequence). CDR3 region: CASSLYSGGLAGELFF. The CDR3 DNA reads TGTGCCAGCAGTTTATACTCGGGGGGGCTGGCCGGGGAGCTGTTTTTT.

This clonotype was recorded a few times. The chain employs TRBV2 and TRBJ2-7; D is uncertain. The CDR3 has 13 amino acids. Trimming left V 10 bases short and J 0 bases short, with 13 bases between. From germline, CDR1 is SNHLY and CDR2 FYNNEI. Written as DNA, the CDR3 is TGTGCCACCACCTATCACAGCTCCTACGAGCAGTACTTC. Its translation is CATTYHSSYEQYF. Full variable domain (missing parts from reference TRBV2 and TRBJ2-7): EPEVTQTPSHQVTQMGQEVILRCVPISNHLYFYWYRQILGQKVEFLVSFYNNEISEKSEIFDDQFSVERPDGSNFTLKIRSTKLEDSAMYFCATTYHSSYEQYFGPGTRLTVT.

The table lists this clonotype with a few counts. The J gene is TRBJ2-5, the V gene TRBV4-2, with D perhaps being TRBD1 or TRBD2 (6 bases each). Germline V gene data show CDR1 as LGHNA and CDR2 as YNFKEQ. The CDR3 is 14 residues long. Trimming took 4 bases from V and 2 from J, leaving 11 bases between them. The CDR3 is CASSRGGGQETQYF. The CDR3 coding sequence is TGTGCCAGCAGCCGTGGAGGGGGTCAAGAGACCCAGTACTTC.

This clonotype occurred many times. The chain uses TRBV25-1 and TRBJ2-1; D gene ambiguous. Trimming removed 6 bases at V and 12 bases at J, with 12 bases between. Germline lookup yields CDR1 MGHDK and CDR2 SYGVNS. The CDR3 runs to 11 residues. CDR3 protein: CASSTNIAQFF. The CDR3 DNA reads TGTGCCAGCAGCACCAATATCGCGCAGTTCTTC.

In its sample, this clonotype was seen many times. The V call is TRBV5-1, the J call TRBJ2-3, with D unresolved. Deletions cut 0 bases from V and 0 bases from J, with 17 bases between. Germline CDR1 and CDR2: SGHRS and YFSETQ. CDR3 length: 18 amino acids. DNA for the CDR3: TGCGCCAGCAGCTTGGCCAGTATAGGCCTCCAAAGCACAGATACGCAGTATTTT. This translates into CASSLASIGLQSTDTQYF.

This clonotype was observed a handful of times. The J gene is TRBJ2-3, the V gene TRBV7-3; a possible D gene is TRBD1 (5 bases). V lost 4 bases to trimming and J lost 5 bases, with 16 bases between them. Germline-derived CDR1 and CDR2 are SGHTA and FQGTGA. This CDR3 contains 15 residues. Here the CDR3 reads CASSSTPGQGDTQYF. Written as DNA, the CDR3 is TGTGCCAGCAGCTCCACTCCCGGCCAGGGAGATACGCAGTATTTT.

The chain has TRBV19 and TRBJ2-3; possibly TRBD1 for D (6 bases). Trimming stripped 4 bases from V and 14 bases from J, with 16 bases between. The CDR3 is 12 residues long. The germline V gene encodes CDR1 LNHDA and CDR2 SQIVND (reference sequence). CDR3 sequence reads: CASSTRGGLLYF. For the CDR3, the DNA is TGTGCCAGTAGTACCAGGGGCGGGTTGCTGTATTTT.

Regarding this clonotype: The junction does not match germline at one end; this may be a read error. The chain joins TRBV5-5 to TRBJ2-1; 8 nucleotides align to TRBD1. The CDR3 covers 14 residues. The V gene's germline CDR1 is SGHKS and CDR2 YYEKEE (reference sequence). CDR3 in amino acids: CARSQGALYNEQFF. The CDR3 DNA is TGTGCCAGGAGCCAGGGGGCCCTCTACAATGAGCAGTTCTTT. The full variable domain, its missing parts supplied by reference TRBV5-5 and TRBJ2-1, is DAGVTQSPTHLIKTRGQQVTLRCSPISGHKSVSWYQQVLGQGPQFIFQYYEKEERGRGNFPDRFSARQFPNYSSELNVNALLLGDSALYLCARSQGALYNEQFFGPGTRLTVL.

J is TRBJ2-2 and V is TRBV25-1; no reliable D call. Looked up from germline, CDR1 is MGHDK and CDR2 is SYGVNS. This CDR3 region has 16 residues. Trimming cost V 4 bases and J 2 bases, with 14 bases left between them. The CDR3 sequence is CASSGLTGSNTGELFF. The CDR3 region has the DNA TGTGCCAGCAGTGGCTTGACTGGCTCAAACACCGGGGAGCTGTTTTTT.

This clonotype was detected many times. The chain recombines TRBV28 with TRBJ2-3; D assignment may be TRBD1 or TRBD2 (5 bases each). CDR1 and CDR2 from the germline V gene are MDHEN and SYDVKM. The CDR3 has 13 residues. V gave up 8 bases and J gave up 0 bases, with 9 bases separating them. The chain's CDR3 is CASWDPSTDTQYF. The CDR3 coding sequence is TGTGCCAGCTGGGACCCCAGCACAGATACGCAGTATTTT.

As DNA, the CDR3 is TGTGCCAGCAGCTTAGCGGTCCTTTTTACTCTCAAAAACATTCAGTACTTC. Translating gives CASSLAVLFTLKNIQYF. This chain connects TRBV7-2 to TRBJ2-4; D call uncertain. The CDR3 is 17 amino acids. Per the germline V gene, CDR1 is SGHTA and CDR2 is FQGNSA. Trimming left V 0 bases short and J 3 bases short, with 15 bases between.

V usage is TRBV5-1 and J usage is TRBJ2-5, with 10 bases identical to TRBD1. V dropped 7 bases and J dropped 1; count of bases not matched to a gene: 4. Germline CDR1 and CDR2: SGHRS and YFSETQ. The CDR3 is made up of 14 amino acids. This CDR3 is CASSGQGTQETQYF. In DNA form, the CDR3 reads TGCGCCAGCTCGGGACAGGGGACCCAAGAGACCCAGTACTTC.

The chain links TRBV2 to TRBJ1-5, with 7 bases fitting TRBD1. V trimming: 6 bases; J trimming: 6 bases; junction bases outside the gene matches: 5. This CDR3 contains 13 residues. The germline V gene has CDR1 SNHLY and CDR2 FYNNEI. The CDR3 DNA reads TGTGCCAGCAGGCGACAGGGTCCTCAGCCCCAGCATTTT. It translates to CASRRQGPQPQHF. The entire variable domain, with the rest obtained from reference TRBV2 and TRBJ1-5, is as follows: EPEVTQTPSHQVTQMGQEVILRCVPISNHLYFYWYRQILGQKVEFLVSFYNNEISEKSEIFDDQFSVERPDGSNFTLKIRSTKLEDSAMYFCASRRQGPQPQHFGDGTRLSIL.

This clonotype occurred a few times. The chain is built from TRBV27 and TRBJ2-7, with 9 bases matching TRBD2. The germline V gene encodes CDR1 MNHEY and CDR2 SMNVEV (reference sequence). V lost 6 bases and J lost 0; bases outside the gene matches: 6. CDR3 length equals 15 residues. The CDR3 here is CASSPSGISSYEQYF. In DNA, the CDR3 is TGTGCCAGCAGCCCTAGCGGGATAAGCTCCTACGAGCAGTACTTC.

The rearrangement joins TRBV4-3 to TRBJ2-7; D ambiguous. V dropped 0 bases and J dropped 1 base, with 10 bases sitting between them. Germline assignment: CDR1 LGHNA and CDR2 YSLEER. There are 15 residues in the CDR3. This chain's CDR3 is CASSQDRSQSYEQYF. Here the CDR3 DNA reads TGCGCCAGCAGCCAAGATCGGTCGCAGTCCTACGAGCAGTACTTC.

This clonotype was counted between two and nine times. The rearrangement uses TRBV12-3 or TRBV12-4 and TRBJ2-1, with D possibly matching TRBD2 (5 bases). The V gene lost 7 bases and the J gene lost 0 bases, with 16 bases spanning the gap. The CDR3 totals 16 residues. CDR3 DNA: TGTGCCAGCACTGATCCAGATCGGGGCTCCTACAATGAGCAGTTCTTC. As protein: CASTDPDRGSYNEQFF.

This clonotype was detected ten times or more. The chain joins TRBV12-3 or TRBV12-4 to TRBJ2-1, with 9 bases lining up with TRBD2. Trimming removed 6 bases from V and 3 bases from J; junction bases left unmatched: 6. The CDR3 extends over 15 amino acids. CDR3 residues: CASRRRGGIYNEQFF. DNA for the CDR3: TGTGCCAGCAGACGGCGGGGGGGGATCTACAATGAGCAGTTCTTC.

This chain connects TRBV2 to TRBJ2-2, with TRBD1 as a possible D gene (6 bases). The CDR3 sequence is 16 residues long. CDR1 and CDR2 (germline): SNHLY, FYNNEI. V lost 3 bases and J lost 6, with 17 bases in between. CDR3 residues: CASSDVSGEVSGELFF. CDR3 nucleotide sequence: TGTGCCAGCAGTGATGTGTCAGGGGAAGTATCCGGGGAGCTGTTTTTT.

The J gene is TRBJ2-2, the V gene TRBV14, with 7 bases aligning to TRBD2. From germline, CDR1 is SGHDN and CDR2 FVKESK. V trimming: 7 bases; J trimming: 0 bases; junction bases outside the gene matches: 2. The CDR3 consists of 14 residues. This chain's CDR3 is CASNRGANTGELFF. CDR3 sequence (DNA): TGTGCCAGCAATCGGGGGGCGAACACCGGGGAGCTGTTTTTT.

The rearrangement joins TRBV7-9 to TRBJ2-1, with a tentative D call TRBD1 (5 bases). This CDR3 spans 15 amino acids. Germline V gene data show CDR1 as SEHNR and CDR2 as FQNEAQ (reference sequence). Trimming took 5 bases from V and 2 from J, leaving 13 bases between them. The CDR3 loop reads CASSLGSDTYNEQFF. The CDR3 region has the DNA TGTGCCAGCAGCCTAGGCTCGGACACCTACAATGAGCAGTTCTTC.

In its sample, this clonotype was seen a few times. This sequence joins TRBV4-3 and TRBJ2-1; 10 bases match TRBD2. J lost 5 bases, V lost 2 bases, and 3 bases had no gene match. This CDR3 comprises 15 residues. CDR1 is LGHNA, CDR2 YSLEER, per germline. The CDR3 spells CASSQTSGTHNEQFF. CDR3 nucleotide sequence: TGCGCCAGCAGCCAAACTAGCGGGACCCACAATGAGCAGTTCTTC.